The source of this T cell receptor beta chain is a study of type 1 regulatory T cells. Study information: T-allo10 is an in vitro-generated, Tr1-enriched CD4 T cell product specific for alloantigen. Study-wide results and caveats: Compared with non-type 1 regulatory T cells, type 1 regulatory T cells showed a more restricted TCR repertoire.

The junction had 6 bases not matched to a gene; V was cut back by 2 bases and J by 7 bases. The CDR3 is 14 amino acids. Germline V gene data show CDR1 as SNHLY and CDR2 as FYNNEI. With regard to this clonotype: Its target is not known.

TCRdb recomputed calls from the reads with MiXCR, one row per CDR3 protein. This sample has 55,000 to 65,000 distinct CDR3 sequences; 60% to 65% occur once, and the top ten carry 1.8%. The sequenced sample consisted of cultured non-Tr1 T cells, either the whole culture or a sorted T cell fraction (not recorded which). The chain is built from TRBV2 and TRBJ2-7; 9 bases are a match to TRBD2. The clonotype originates from a human donor in good health. The CDR3 bases are TGTGCCAGCAGTGAAATAGCGGGAGAGGATGAGCAGTACTTC. Its protein is CASSEIAGEDEQYF.